This T cell receptor (beta chain) was identified in a study of T cell repertoires in cytomegalovirus infection. Overall study context: CMV epitopes, recently identified HLA-C-restricted and well-studied HLA-B-restricted, were used. Whole-study results and caveats: The ex vivo response was dominated by HLA-C-restricted CMV-specific TCR beta clonotypes. People with CMV and the relevant HLA were identified by cumulative public TCR beta family frequency.

TCRdb re-called the reads through MiXCR, storing one row per CDR3 protein. This sample has 150,000 or so distinct CDR3 sequences; roughly 22% occur once, and the top ten carry roughly 25%. The sample holds many counts of this clonotype. Antigen specificity is unknown. The CDR3 loop spans 14 amino acids. Germline values: CDR1 MGHRA, CDR2 YSYEKL. V lost 1 base and J 6 bases, leaving 12 bases between the germline ends. The specimen was CD8+ T cells from cultured PBMCs, collected from culture after CMV antigen stimulation. This chain joins TRBV4-1 and TRBJ1-1; tentative D call: TRBD1 (5 bases). The clonotype comes from a human donor in good health (CMV status not recorded). Some clones in this sample may be carry-over from other donors' samples. The CDR3 DNA reads TGCGCCAGCAGCCAAGTGCGGGGCGGCGCTGAAGCTTTCTTT. Residues: CASSQVRGGAEAFF.